This TCR beta chain emerged from a study of blood T cell repertoires in COVID-19. Study context: Acute and convalescent COVID-19 samples came from the United States, Italy and Spain. The analysed material was cDNA or gDNA that came from T cells, B-cell-depleted T cells, or PBMCs.

CDR3 length equals 13 residues. The germline CDR1 and CDR2 sequences are MNHEY and SMNVEV (reference sequence). V was cut by 1 base and J by 5 bases, with 8 bases left in between. In the original analysis: Nucleated cell counts were estimated from reference gene primer amplification. Only in-frame clones appear in the TCRdb table, and some are missing; sequencing was by immunoSEQ multiplex PCR. D and trimming were read from the DNA, whereas the V and J calls and clone size are those reported in that table. The sample consists of 200,000 to 250,000 clones, more than 80% of them appearing once. Sequences were obtained from peripheral blood. The chain recombines TRBV27 with TRBJ1-1; D is ambiguous. The sequence was obtained from a man in his thirties or forties who had recovered from COVID-19. CDR3: CASSLFRETEAFF. The CDR3 nucleotides are TGTGCCAGCAGTTTATTCCGGGAGACTGAAGCTTTCTTT.